The rows below give T cell receptor beta chains drawn from one sample of a study of blood T cell repertoires in COVID-19. The assay was immunoSEQ multiplex PCR, and TCRdb's table has in-frame clones only and misses some. The data hold about 200,000 clones, with around 90% observed a single time. Specimen: PBMCs or T cells enriched from blood (not recorded which). All receptors come from a woman younger than 35 who had recovered from COVID-19. Each CDR3 is given with its conserved first and last residue. Each record gives: D gene, J gene, V gene, CDR3 protein. D genes are given only for firm matches.

TRBD1 | TRBJ2-3 | TRBV5-1 | CASSLHNRGGTDTQYF
TRBD2 | TRBJ2-2 | TRBV5-1 | CASSSGGASGELFF
NA | TRBJ2-1 | TRBV2 | CASSVANSPYNEQFF
NA | TRBJ1-6 | TRBV3-1/TRBV3-2 | CASSHRTASDSPLHF
NA | TRBJ2-5 | TRBV20-1 | CSAGLGETQYF
TRBD1 | TRBJ2-7 | TRBV7-8 | CASRRTGNEQYF
TRBD2 | TRBJ2-5 | TRBV9 | CASSVKRGSGETQYF
TRBD1 | TRBJ1-2 | TRBV15 | CATSRDRDRVDGYTF
NA | TRBJ1-4 | TRBV5-8 | CASSLDSTNEKLFF
TRBD2 | TRBJ2-1 | TRBV2 | CASGRLAGGFEQFF
TRBD1 | TRBJ1-2 | TRBV5-1 | CASSPGQVYGYTF
TRBD2 | TRBJ2-1 | TRBV6-5 | CASSYSGGGEYNEQFF
TRBD1 | TRBJ1-4 | TRBV2 | CASRTTGRTGGEKLFF
NA | TRBJ1-4 | TRBV2 | CASTAGNEKLFF
NA | TRBJ2-7 | TRBV2 | CASSEAADEQYF
NA | TRBJ2-2 | TRBV7-6 | CASSLGSGANTGELFF
TRBD1 | TRBJ1-4 | TRBV6-6 | CASSRSGTVNEKLFF
NA | TRBJ1-1 | TRBV4-1 | CASSPQQDTEAFF
NA | TRBJ1-1 | TRBV9 | CASSVEGLATEAFF
TRBD1 | TRBJ1-3 | TRBV30 | CAWRATGANTIYF
TRBD1 | TRBJ2-1 | TRBV18 | CASSPGQLYNEQFF
TRBD2 | TRBJ2-1 | TRBV2 | CASSEGLAGGYNEQFF
TRBD1 | TRBJ2-2 | TRBV29-1 | CSVDLGTGRTGELFF
NA | TRBJ2-1 | TRBV9 | CASRGTGGVYNEQFF
NA | TRBJ2-3 | TRBV7-9 | CASSLGQVRDTQYF
TRBD1 | TRBJ2-6 | TRBV4-1 | CASSRTGGTGRSGANVLTF
NA | TRBJ2-7 | TRBV27 | CASSSGQGRYEQYF
TRBD1 | TRBJ1-2 | TRBV7-9 | CASSLAWDSYYGYTF
TRBD1 | TRBJ1-3 | TRBV4-1 | CASSPAQGEGGNTIYF
TRBD2 | TRBJ2-3 | TRBV28 | CASGTGGAADTQYF
NA | TRBJ2-7 | TRBV5-4 | CASSLFYEQYF
NA | TRBJ2-1 | TRBV13 | CASSDLGAETSSGEQFF
NA | TRBJ1-2 | TRBV13 | CASSLGLRGVGAGDSDYGYTF
NA | TRBJ1-4 | TRBV2 | CASRIFQGDEKLFF
NA | TRBJ1-2 | TRBV28 | CATTWEGAFYGYTF
TRBD1 | TRBJ1-6 | TRBV10-3 | CAISPSLGTGNNSPLHF
TRBD2 | TRBJ2-5 | TRBV12-5 | CASGLPAIPGGQYF